Presented here are 21 T cell receptor beta chains from one specimen sequenced in a study of blood T cell repertoires in COVID-19. Assay: immunoSEQ multiplex PCR; the TCRdb copy retains only in-frame clones and omits some. The sample yields approximately 310,000 clones, around 87% seen once. The specimen was peripheral blood. All receptors derive from a woman in her forties or fifties who had recovered from COVID-19.

V usage is TRBV11-2 and J usage is TRBJ2-5; D unclear. The CDR3 is made up of 14 amino acids. Deletions cut 1 base from V and 4 bases from J, with 10 bases between. Per the germline V gene, CDR1 is SGHAT and CDR2 is FQNNGV. The CDR3 nucleotides read TGTGCCAGCAGCTTAGGTACCCTGCGAGAGACCCAGTACTTC. Amino acids: CASSLGTLRETQYF.

V usage is TRBV6-2 or TRBV6-3 and J usage is TRBJ1-2; TRBD1 matches at 7 bases. Per the germline V gene, CDR1 is MNHEY and CDR2 is SVGEGT. This CDR3 has 15 amino acids. Trimming at V came to 3 bases and at J to 6 bases, leaving 10 bases not matched to a gene. CDR3 nucleotide sequence: TGTGCCAGCAGTTATACACCTGACAGGGCCCATGGCTACACCTTC. Protein: CASSYTPDRAHGYTF.

This clone appeared a single time. The chain has TRBV7-8 and TRBJ2-1, with a possible D match to TRBD2 (6 bases). Trimming took off 1 base at V and 6 bases at J, with 10 bases between the two ends. The CDR3 spans 14 residues. Germline V gene data show CDR1 as SGHVS and CDR2 as FQNEAQ. CDR3 loop: CASSLGATSNEQFF. CDR3 bases: TGTGCCAGCAGCTTAGGGGCGACTAGCAATGAGCAGTTCTTC. The full variable domain, its missing parts supplied by reference TRBV7-8 and TRBJ2-1, is GAGVSQSPRYKVAKRGQDVALRCDPISGHVSLFWYQQALGQGPEFLTYFQNEAQLDKSGLPSDRFFAERPEGSVSTLKIQRTQQEDSAVYLCASSLGATSNEQFFGPGTRLTVL.

The chain combines TRBV19 with TRBJ2-3, with 10 bases lining up with TRBD2. CDR1 is LNHDA, CDR2 SQIVND, per germline (reference sequence). This CDR3 comprises 16 residues. V lost 4 bases, J lost 0 bases, and 4 bases stayed unmatched. CDR3 nucleotide sequence: TGTGCCAGTAGTAAACTAGCGGGATCCAGCACAGATACGCAGTATTTT. Its protein is CASSKLAGSSTDTQYF.

This clone was seen once. The rearrangement uses TRBV5-6 and TRBJ1-5; D call uncertain. The V end was cut by 4 bases, the J end by 7 bases, with 12 bases between. CDR1 SGHDT and CDR2 YYEEEE come from the germline V gene. The CDR3 contains 13 residues. The CDR3: CASSTGSRQPQHF. DNA for the CDR3: TGTGCCAGCAGCACCGGGTCACGACAGCCCCAGCATTTT. Filled out from reference TRBV5-6 and TRBJ1-5, the complete variable domain reads DAGVTQSPTHLIKTRGQQVTLRCSPKSGHDTVSWYQQALGQGPQFIFQYYEEEERQRGNFPDRFSGHQFPNYSSELNVNALLLGDSALYLCASSTGSRQPQHFGDGTRLSIL.

This chain uses TRBV28 with TRBJ2-7; 7 bases fit TRBD1. With V trimmed by 8 bases and J by 4 bases, 8 bases remained unmatched. CDR1 and CDR2 from the germline V gene are MDHEN and SYDVKM. This CDR3 contains 13 residues. CDR3 protein: CASRRQGLYEQYF. CDR3 coding DNA: TGTGCCAGCCGCCGACAGGGATTATACGAGCAGTACTTC.

Worth noting for this clone: An end of the junction does not agree with germline; a read error may underlie this. The chain carries TRBV5-8 and TRBJ1-2; 7 bases are shared with TRBD1. CDR1 is SGHTS and CDR2 is YDEGEE in the germline V gene. The CDR3 contains 10 residues. CDR3 in amino acids: CASGGTDASF. The CDR3 DNA reads as TGTGCCAGCGGGGGGACAGACGCCTCCTTC.

The rearrangement links TRBV9 to TRBJ2-2; no reliable D call. Trimming removed 8 bases from V and 0 bases from J, with 8 bases in between. The CDR3 has 13 amino acids. Per germline, CDR1 SGDLS and CDR2 YYNGEE. The DNA of the CDR3 is TGTGCCAGTACAAATACGAACACCGGGGAGCTGTTTTTT. Protein sequence: CASTNTNTGELFF.

V gene TRBV24-1 combines with J gene TRBJ2-1; 10 positions match TRBD1. The CDR3 is made up of 17 amino acids. V shed 6 bases and J 5 bases; nucleotides not matched to a gene: 12. Germline lookup yields CDR1 KGHDR and CDR2 SFDVKD. This CDR3 reads CATSPGTGVGRNNEQFF. Written as DNA, the CDR3 is TGTGCCACCAGTCCCGGGACAGGGGTCGGGAGAAACAATGAGCAGTTCTTC.

The J gene is TRBJ2-1, the V gene TRBV24-1, with D possibly matching TRBD2 (6 bases). This CDR3 comprises 16 residues. Germline CDR1 and CDR2: KGHDR and SFDVKD. V lost 3 bases, J lost 3 bases, and 14 bases lay in between. CDR3 nucleotides: TGTGCCACCAGTGATGCGGAGGGGTTTGGCTACAATGAGCAGTTCTTC. Translated: CATSDAEGFGYNEQFF.

The rearrangement links TRBV5-6 to TRBJ2-2, with TRBD2 matching 7 bases. CDR3 length equals 16 residues. Looked up from germline, CDR1 is SGHDT and CDR2 is YYEEEE. Trimming took 1 base from V and 4 from J; bases not matched to a gene: 7. The CDR3 is CASSLMRGSATGELFF. The CDR3 DNA reads TGTGCCAGCAGCTTGATGCGGGGGTCGGCCACCGGGGAGCTGTTTTTT.

The chain joins TRBV4-2 to TRBJ1-1; TRBD1 matches 11 bases. Trimming at V came to 4 bases and at J to 2 bases, leaving 9 bases not matched to a gene. There are 17 residues in the CDR3. Germline V gene data show CDR1 as LGHNA and CDR2 as YNFKEQ. CDR3 loop: CASSRLRDRGFNTEAFF. The CDR3 bases are TGTGCCAGCAGCCGCCTCCGGGACAGGGGGTTCAACACTGAAGCTTTCTTT.

The chain is built from TRBV11-2 and TRBJ1-3, with TRBD1 identical over 9 bases. J was trimmed by 4 bases and V by 5 bases; bases with no gene match: 9. Per germline, CDR1 SGHAT and CDR2 FQNNGV. The length of the CDR3 is 16 residues. The CDR3 coding sequence is TGTGCCAGCAGCCTCCGGGACAGGGTGTCCGGAAACACCATATATTTT. Encoded protein: CASSLRDRVSGNTIYF.

The CDR3 loop is CASRSRAGDNQPQHF. The CDR3, as DNA: TGTGCCAGCAGGTCCAGGGCAGGGGATAATCAGCCCCAGCATTTT. The rearrangement joins TRBV7-2 to TRBJ1-5; D perhaps matches TRBD1 (6 bases). The germline V and J ends were trimmed by 6 bases and 4 bases, with 16 bases remaining between them. The germline gives CDR1 SGHTA, CDR2 FQGNSA. The CDR3 is 15 residues long.

The chain recombines TRBV5-6 with TRBJ1-2; possible D gene TRBD1, 5 bases. V lost 5 bases and J 5 bases, leaving 13 bases between the germline ends. The CDR3 has 13 residues. Germline V gene data show CDR1 as SGHDT and CDR2 as YYEEEE. CDR3 region: CASSLPRAYGYTF. Here the CDR3 DNA reads TGTGCCAGCAGTTTACCCAGGGCGTATGGCTACACCTTC.

J is TRBJ2-6 and V is TRBV30; 11 bases align to TRBD1. Losses at the gene ends were 5 bases for V and 2 bases for J; bases not matched to a gene: 8. The CDR3 is 17 amino acids. Per the germline V gene, CDR1 is GTSNPN and CDR2 is SVGIG (reference sequence). In DNA, the CDR3 is TGTGCCTGGGACGGTAGGACAGGGGGCGCTGGGGCCAACGTCCTGACTTTC. Amino acid sequence: CAWDGRTGGAGANVLTF. Based on the CDR3 plus reference TRBV30 and TRBJ2-6, the full variable domain is SQTIHQWPATLVQPVGSPLSLECTVEGTSNPNLYWYRQAAGRGLQLLFYSVGIGQISSEVPQNLSASRPQDRQFILSSKKLLLSDSGFYLCAWDGRTGGAGANVLTFGAGSRLTVL.

The rearrangement links TRBV11-2 to TRBJ1-1; D is unclear. The V and J ends lost 2 bases and 2 bases respectively, with 9 bases between them. Germline V CDR1 and CDR2: SGHAT, FQNNGV. CDR3 size: 14 residues. The CDR3 DNA reads as TGTGCCAGCAGCTTAATAGCACTTAACACTGAAGCTTTCTTT. This gives the protein CASSLIALNTEAFF. The whole variable domain, filled in from reference TRBV11-2 and TRBJ1-1, reads EAGVAQSPRYKIIEKRQSVAFWCNPISGHATLYWYQQILGQGPKLLIQFQNNGVVDDSQLPKDRFSAERLKGVDSTLKIQPAKLEDSAVYLCASSLIALNTEAFFGQGTRLTVV.

The chain links TRBV9 to TRBJ2-3; TRBD2 might be the D (6 bases). The germline CDR1 and CDR2 sequences are SGDLS and YYNGEE. This CDR3 is 14 amino acids long. V was clipped by 4 bases and J by 6 bases, with 15 bases between them. CDR3 region: CASSPRLVKDTQYF. The DNA of the CDR3 is TGTGCCAGCAGCCCCAGACTAGTTAAGGATACGCAGTATTTT.

V and J are TRBV6-1 and TRBJ1-4, with TRBD1 as a possible D gene (5 bases). V was cut by 2 bases and J by 5 bases, with 12 bases left in between. Germline lookup yields CDR1 MNHNS and CDR2 SASEGT. This CDR3 is 15 amino acids long. The CDR3 DNA reads as TGTGCCAGCAGTGAACTCGGACACTTGAATGAAAAACTGTTTTTT. Its translation is CASSELGHLNEKLFF.

The chain carries TRBV27 and TRBJ2-6; D unclear. Germline V CDR1 and CDR2: MNHEY, SMNVEV (reference sequence). The V end lost 7 bases, the J end lost 0 bases, and 16 bases lay between the germline ends. The CDR3 length is 17 residues. In DNA form, the CDR3 reads TGTGCCAGCATGCAAGAACTTTCCCCCTCTGGGGCCAACGTCCTGACTTTC. Amino acids: CASMQELSPSGANVLTF.

The chain links TRBV4-2 to TRBJ2-3; 11 nucleotides line up with TRBD2. The CDR3 runs 15 residues. V gave up 4 bases and J gave up 10 bases; unmatched junction bases: 10. Germline values: CDR1 LGHNA, CDR2 YNFKEQ. DNA for the CDR3: TGTGCCAGCAGCCCCCGGATAGCGGGAGGGTATGCGCAGTATTTT. It translates to CASSPRIAGGYAQYF.